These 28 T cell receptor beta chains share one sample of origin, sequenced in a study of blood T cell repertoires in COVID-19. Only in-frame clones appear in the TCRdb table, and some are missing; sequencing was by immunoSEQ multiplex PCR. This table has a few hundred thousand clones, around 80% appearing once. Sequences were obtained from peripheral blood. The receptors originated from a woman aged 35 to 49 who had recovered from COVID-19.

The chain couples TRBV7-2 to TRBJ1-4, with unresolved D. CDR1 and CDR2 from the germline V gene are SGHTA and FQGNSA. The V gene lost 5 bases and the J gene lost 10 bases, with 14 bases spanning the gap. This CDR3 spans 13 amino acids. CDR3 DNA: TGTGCCAGCAGCACGGGCGAGAGGGCAAAACTGTTTTTT. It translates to CASSTGERAKLFF.

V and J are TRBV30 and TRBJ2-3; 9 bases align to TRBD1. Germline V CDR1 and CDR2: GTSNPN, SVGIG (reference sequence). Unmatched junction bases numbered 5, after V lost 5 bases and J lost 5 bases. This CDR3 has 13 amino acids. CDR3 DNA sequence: TGTGCCTGGGGCACAGGGGGCGGAGATACGCAGTATTTT. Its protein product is CAWGTGGGDTQYF.

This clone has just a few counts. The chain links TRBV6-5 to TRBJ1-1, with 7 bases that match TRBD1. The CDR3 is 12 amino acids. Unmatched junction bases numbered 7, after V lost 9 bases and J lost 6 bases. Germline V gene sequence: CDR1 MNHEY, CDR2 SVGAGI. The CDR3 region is CASRGTAAEAFF. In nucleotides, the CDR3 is TGTGCCAGTCGAGGGACAGCCGCTGAAGCTTTCTTT.

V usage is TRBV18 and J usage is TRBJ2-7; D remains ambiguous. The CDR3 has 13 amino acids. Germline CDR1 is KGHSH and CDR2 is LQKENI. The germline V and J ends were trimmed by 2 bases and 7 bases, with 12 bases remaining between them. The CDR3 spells CASSPMNSWEQYF. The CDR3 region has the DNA TGTGCCAGCTCACCAATGAACAGCTGGGAGCAGTACTTC.

For the CDR3, the DNA is TGTGCCAGCAGGGGACTTAATTCCTACGAGCAGTACTTC. It yields the protein CASRGLNSYEQYF. The chain couples TRBV7-9 to TRBJ2-7; maybe TRBD2 (6 bases). The CDR3 is 13 amino acids. Germline CDR1 is SEHNR and CDR2 is FQNEAQ (reference sequence). V lost 6 bases, J lost 1 base, and 10 bases lay in between.

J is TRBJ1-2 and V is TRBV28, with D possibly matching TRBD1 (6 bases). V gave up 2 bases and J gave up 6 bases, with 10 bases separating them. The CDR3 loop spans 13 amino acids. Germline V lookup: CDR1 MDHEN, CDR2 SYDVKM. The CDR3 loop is CASSLRTDDGYTF. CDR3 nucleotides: TGTGCCAGCAGTTTAAGGACAGATGATGGCTACACCTTC.

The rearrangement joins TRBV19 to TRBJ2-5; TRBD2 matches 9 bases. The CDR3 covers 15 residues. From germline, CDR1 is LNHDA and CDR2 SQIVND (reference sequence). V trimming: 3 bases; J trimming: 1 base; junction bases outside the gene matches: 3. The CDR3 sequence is CASSILAGLQETQYF. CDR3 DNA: TGTGCCAGTAGTATTCTAGCGGGGCTCCAAGAGACCCAGTACTTC.

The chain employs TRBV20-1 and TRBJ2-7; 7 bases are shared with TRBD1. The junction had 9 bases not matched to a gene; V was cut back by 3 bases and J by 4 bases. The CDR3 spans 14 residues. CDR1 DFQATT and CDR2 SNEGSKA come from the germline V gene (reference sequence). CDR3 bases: TGCAGTGCTAGTAACGGGGACAGCGCATACGAGCAGTACTTC. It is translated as CSASNGDSAYEQYF.

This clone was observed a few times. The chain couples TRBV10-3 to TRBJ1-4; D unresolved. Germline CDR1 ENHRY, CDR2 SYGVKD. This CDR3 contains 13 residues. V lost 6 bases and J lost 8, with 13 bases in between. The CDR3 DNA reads TGTGCCATCAGGGGCTCGCTTGGGGAAAAACTGTTTTTT. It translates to CAIRGSLGEKLFF.

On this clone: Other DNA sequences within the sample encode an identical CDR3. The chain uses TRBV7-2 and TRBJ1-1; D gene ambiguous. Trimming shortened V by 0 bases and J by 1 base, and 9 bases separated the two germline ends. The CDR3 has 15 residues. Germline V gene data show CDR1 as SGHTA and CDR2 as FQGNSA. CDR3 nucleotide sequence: TGTGCCAGCAGCTTAGCGTTGGGAGGGAACACTGAAGCTTTCTTT. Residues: CASSLALGGNTEAFF.

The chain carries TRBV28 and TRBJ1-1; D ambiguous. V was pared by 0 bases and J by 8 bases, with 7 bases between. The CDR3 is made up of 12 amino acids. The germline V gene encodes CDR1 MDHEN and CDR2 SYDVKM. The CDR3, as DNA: TGTGCCAGCAGTTTATGGAACGGGGAAGCTTTCTTT. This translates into CASSLWNGEAFF.

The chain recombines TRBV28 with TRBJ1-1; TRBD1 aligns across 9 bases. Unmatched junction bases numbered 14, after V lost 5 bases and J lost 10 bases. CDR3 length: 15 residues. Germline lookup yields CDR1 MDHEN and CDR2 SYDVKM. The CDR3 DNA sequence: TGTGCCAGCAGTCCAGGCTTAGGACAGGGGCTAGTAGCTTTCTTT. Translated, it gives CASSPGLGQGLVAFF.

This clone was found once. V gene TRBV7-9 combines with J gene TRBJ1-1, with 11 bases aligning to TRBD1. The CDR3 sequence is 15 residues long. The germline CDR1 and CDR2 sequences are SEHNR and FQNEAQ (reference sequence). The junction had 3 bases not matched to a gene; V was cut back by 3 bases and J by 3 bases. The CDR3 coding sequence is TGTGCCAGCAGCTTCTGGGACAGGGGGTACACTGAAGCTTTCTTT. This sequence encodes CASSFWDRGYTEAFF.

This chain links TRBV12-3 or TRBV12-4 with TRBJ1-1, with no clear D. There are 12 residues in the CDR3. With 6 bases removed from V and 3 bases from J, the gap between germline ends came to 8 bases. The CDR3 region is CASRALYTEAFF. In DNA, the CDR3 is TGTGCCAGCAGGGCTCTTTACACTGAAGCTTTCTTT.

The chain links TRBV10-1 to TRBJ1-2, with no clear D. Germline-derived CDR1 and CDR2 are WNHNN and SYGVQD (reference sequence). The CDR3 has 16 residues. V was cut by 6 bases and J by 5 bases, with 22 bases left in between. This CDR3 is CASRIEGFTYGYGYTF. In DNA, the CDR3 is TGCGCCAGCAGGATCGAGGGTTTCACTTATGGATATGGCTACACCTTC.

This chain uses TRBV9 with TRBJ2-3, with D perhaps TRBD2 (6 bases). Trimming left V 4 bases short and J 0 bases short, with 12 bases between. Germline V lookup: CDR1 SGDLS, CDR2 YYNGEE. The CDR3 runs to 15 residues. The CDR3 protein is CASSSSGSSTDTQYF. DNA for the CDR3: TGTGCCAGCAGCAGCAGCGGGTCTAGCACAGATACGCAGTATTTT.

The CDR3 spells CASRPSGGHNEQFF. The DNA of the CDR3 is TGTGCCAGCAGGCCTAGCGGGGGCCACAATGAGCAGTTCTTC. The chain combines TRBV6-2 or TRBV6-3 with TRBJ2-1, with 10 bases fitting TRBD2. Trimming at V came to 6 bases and at J to 5 bases, leaving 4 bases not matched to a gene. Germline CDR1 MNHEY, CDR2 SVGEGT. The CDR3 has 14 amino acids.

The CDR3 is CASSPGALVTGGTEAFF. Written as DNA, the CDR3 is TGTGCCAGCAGTCCCGGGGCTCTAGTGACAGGGGGCACTGAAGCTTTCTTT. V gene TRBV28 combines with J gene TRBJ1-1, with TRBD1 identical over 9 bases. Looked up from germline, CDR1 is MDHEN and CDR2 is SYDVKM. The CDR3 is 17 residues long. V lost 5 bases to trimming and J lost 4 bases; unmatched junction nucleotides: 14.

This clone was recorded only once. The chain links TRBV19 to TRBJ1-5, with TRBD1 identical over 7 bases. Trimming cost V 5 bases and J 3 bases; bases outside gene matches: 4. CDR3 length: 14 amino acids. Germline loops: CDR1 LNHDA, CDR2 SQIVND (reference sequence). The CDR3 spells CASSSGTANQPQHF. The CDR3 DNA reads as TGTGCCAGTAGTTCCGGGACAGCCAATCAGCCCCAGCATTTT.

The CDR3 protein is CASSQRGADGYTF. Written as DNA, the CDR3 is TGTGCCAGCAGCCAACGGGGGGCTGATGGCTACACCTTC. V is TRBV3-1 (or the pseudogene TRBV3-2) and J is TRBJ1-2; tentatively, D is TRBD1 (6 bases). This CDR3 region has 13 residues. V lost 2 bases and J 6 bases, leaving 10 bases between the germline ends. Germline CDR1 and CDR2: LGHDT and YNNKEL (reference sequence).

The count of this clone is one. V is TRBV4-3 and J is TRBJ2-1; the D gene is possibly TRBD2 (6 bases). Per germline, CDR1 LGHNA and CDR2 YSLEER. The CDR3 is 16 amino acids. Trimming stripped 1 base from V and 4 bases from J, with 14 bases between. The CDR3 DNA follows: TGCGCCAGCAGCCAAGGAGGGGACTTGGCGTACAATGAGCAGTTCTTC. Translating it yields CASSQGGDLAYNEQFF.

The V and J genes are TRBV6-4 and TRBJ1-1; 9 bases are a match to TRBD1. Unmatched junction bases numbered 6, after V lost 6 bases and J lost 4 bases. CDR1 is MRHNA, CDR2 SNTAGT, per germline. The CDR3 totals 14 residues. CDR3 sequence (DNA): TGTGCCAGCAGGCCTGGACAGGGGAGCACTGAAGCTTTCTTT. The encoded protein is CASRPGQGSTEAFF.

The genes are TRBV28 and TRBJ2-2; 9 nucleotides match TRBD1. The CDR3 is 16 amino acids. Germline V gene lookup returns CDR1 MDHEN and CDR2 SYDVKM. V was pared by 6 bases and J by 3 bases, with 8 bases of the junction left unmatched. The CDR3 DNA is TGTGCCAGCAGCAAAATGGGACAGGGCCACACCGGGGAGCTGTTTTTT. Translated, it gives CASSKMGQGHTGELFF.

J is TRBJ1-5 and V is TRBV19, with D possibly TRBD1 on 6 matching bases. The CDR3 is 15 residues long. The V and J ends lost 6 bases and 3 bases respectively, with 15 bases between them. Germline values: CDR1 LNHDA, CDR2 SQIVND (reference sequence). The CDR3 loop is CASRPTGFDNQPQHF. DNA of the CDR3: TGTGCCAGTAGACCGACAGGATTTGACAATCAGCCCCAGCATTTT.

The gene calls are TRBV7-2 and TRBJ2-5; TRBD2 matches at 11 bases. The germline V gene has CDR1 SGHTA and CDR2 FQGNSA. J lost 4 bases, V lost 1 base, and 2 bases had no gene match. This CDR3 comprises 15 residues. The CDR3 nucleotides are TGTGCCAGCAGCTTAGTAGCGGGGGGGCGAGAGACCCAGTACTTC. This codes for CASSLVAGGRETQYF.

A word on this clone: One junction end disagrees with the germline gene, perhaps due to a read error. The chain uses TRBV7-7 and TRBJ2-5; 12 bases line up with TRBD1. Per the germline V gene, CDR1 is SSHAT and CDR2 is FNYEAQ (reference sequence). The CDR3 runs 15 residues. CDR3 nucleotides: TGTGCTAGCAGTCCGGGACAGGGGGCCGGGGAGACCCAGTACTTC. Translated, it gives CASSPGQGAGETQYF.

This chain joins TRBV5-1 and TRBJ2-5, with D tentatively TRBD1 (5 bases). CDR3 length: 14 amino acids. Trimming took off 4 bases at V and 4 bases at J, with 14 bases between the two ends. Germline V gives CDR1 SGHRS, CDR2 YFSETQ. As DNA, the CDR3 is TGCGCCAGCAGCCCTCAGTCAGGGTCAGAGACCCAGTACTTC. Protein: CASSPQSGSETQYF.

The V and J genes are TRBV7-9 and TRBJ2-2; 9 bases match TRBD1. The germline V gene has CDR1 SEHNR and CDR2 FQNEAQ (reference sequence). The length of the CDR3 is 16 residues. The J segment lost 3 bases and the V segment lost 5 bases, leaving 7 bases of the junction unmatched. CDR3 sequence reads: CASSRPGTGYTGELFF. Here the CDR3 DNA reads TGTGCCAGCAGCCGACCCGGGACAGGGTACACCGGGGAGCTGTTTTTT.